This T cell receptor (beta chain) was observed in a study of spatial heterogeneity in lung cancer. For the study at large: More beta-chain than alpha-chain sequences were consistently detected. On average, each unique TCR and UMI combination appeared more than ten times in raw reads. Study-level results: Expanded tumor TCRs that were ubiquitous appeared in blood more at resection than follow-up.

TCRdb processed the 5' RACE reads anew with MiXCR; each CDR3 protein has one entry. The sample holds about 14,000 distinct CDR3 sequences, 10% seen once. By sample share, this clonotype is medium-sized. As yet, its antigen is unknown. The time point denotes: sample taken at primary tumor resection. No cell sorting; template was whole RNA from tumor, lung tissue or PBMC. Samples were obtained from more than 70 donors, all untreated early-stage non-small cell lung cancer patients. V lost 5 bases, J lost 8 bases, and 13 bases lay in between. CDR1 and CDR2 (germline): MDHEN, SYDVKM. This CDR3 contains 13 residues.

The V and J genes are TRBV28 and TRBJ2-1, with D uncertain. The sample consisted of PBMCs, taken at surgery. This clonotype originated in a male donor with early-stage non-small cell lung cancer. The CDR3 DNA sequence: TGTGCCAGCAGTAAACCATCCACCGATGAGCAGTTCTTC. Translated, it gives CASSKPSTDEQFF. Using reference TRBV28 and TRBJ2-1 for the parts outside the CDR3, the full variable domain is DVKVTQSSRYLVKRTGEKVFLECVQDMDHENMFWYRQDPGLGLRLIYFSYDVKMKEKGDIPEGYSVSREKKERFSLILESASTNQTSMYLCASSKPSTDEQFFGPGTRLTVL.